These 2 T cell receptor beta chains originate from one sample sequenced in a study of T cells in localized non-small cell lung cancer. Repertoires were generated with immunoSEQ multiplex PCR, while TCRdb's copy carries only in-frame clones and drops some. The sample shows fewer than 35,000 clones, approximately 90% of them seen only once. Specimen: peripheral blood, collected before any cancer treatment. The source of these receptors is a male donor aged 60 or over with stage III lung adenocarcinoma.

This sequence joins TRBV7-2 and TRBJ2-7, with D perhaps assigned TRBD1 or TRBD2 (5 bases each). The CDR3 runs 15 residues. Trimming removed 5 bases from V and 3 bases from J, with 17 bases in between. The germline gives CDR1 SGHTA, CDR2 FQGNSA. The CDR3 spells CASSPRPGALYEQYF. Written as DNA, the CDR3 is TGTGCCAGCAGCCCAAGACCCGGGGCGCTCTACGAGCAGTACTTC.

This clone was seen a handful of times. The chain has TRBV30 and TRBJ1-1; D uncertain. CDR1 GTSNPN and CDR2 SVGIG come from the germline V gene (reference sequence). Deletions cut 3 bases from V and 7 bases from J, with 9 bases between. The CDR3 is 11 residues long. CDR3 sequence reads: CAWSQIGEAFF. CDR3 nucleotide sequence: TGTGCCTGGAGCCAAATCGGTGAAGCTTTCTTT.